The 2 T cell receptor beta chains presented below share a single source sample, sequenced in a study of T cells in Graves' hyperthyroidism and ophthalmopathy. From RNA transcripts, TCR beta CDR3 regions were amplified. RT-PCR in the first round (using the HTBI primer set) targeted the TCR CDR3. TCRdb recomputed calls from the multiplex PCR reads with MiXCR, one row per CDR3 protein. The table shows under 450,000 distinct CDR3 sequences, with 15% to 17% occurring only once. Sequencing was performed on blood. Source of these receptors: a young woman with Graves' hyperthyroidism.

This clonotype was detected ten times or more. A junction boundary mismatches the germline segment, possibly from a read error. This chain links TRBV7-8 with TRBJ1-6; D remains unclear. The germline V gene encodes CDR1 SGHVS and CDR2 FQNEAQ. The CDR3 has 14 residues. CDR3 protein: CASSVAPSHSPLHF. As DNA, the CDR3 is TGTGCCAGCAGCGTAGCCCCGAGCCATTCACCCCTCCACTTT.

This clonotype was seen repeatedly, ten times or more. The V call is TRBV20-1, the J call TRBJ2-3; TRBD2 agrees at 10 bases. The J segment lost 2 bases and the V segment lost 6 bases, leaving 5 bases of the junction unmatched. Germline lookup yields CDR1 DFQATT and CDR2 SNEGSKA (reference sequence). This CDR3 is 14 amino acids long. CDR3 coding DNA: TGCAGTGCCACGGGACTAGCGTTCACAGATACGCAGTATTTT. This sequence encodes CSATGLAFTDTQYF.